These 15 T cell receptor beta chains were sequenced from one sample in a study of tumor and adjacent non-tumor tissue in lung cancer. The library came from three nested PCR rounds adapted from ARM-PCR protocols. TCRdb independently ran MiXCR on the multiplex PCR reads; one entry per CDR3 protein. This sample yields roughly 82,000 distinct CDR3 sequences, of which more than 75% are seen a single time; around a fifth belongs to the top ten. The template was RNA from unsorted bulk tissue. This non-tumor lung sample came from over 3 cm beyond the tumor edge. What was sequenced was distant non-tumor lung tissue. The receptors here all came from a woman aged 45-60 years with non-small cell lung cancer.

About this clonotype itself: At one boundary the junction diverges from the germline segment, which might be a read error. This chain uses TRBV11-3 with TRBJ1-2; D gene unclear. The CDR3 spans 12 residues. Germline V gene lookup returns CDR1 SGHNT and CDR2 YENEEA. As DNA, the CDR3 is TGTGCCATCAAGAAGGGTTGCTATGGCCACACCTTC. Translation gives CAIKKGCYGHTF.

As for this clonotype: A much larger clone sits a single nucleotide away, making a read error possible. The V gene is TRBV28, the J gene TRBJ1-2; 7 bases align to TRBD1. CDR3 length: 14 amino acids. Germline CDR1 and CDR2: MDHEN and SYDVKM. CDR3 sequence: CGSTIQRGHYGYTF. DNA of the CDR3: TGTGGCAGCACCATCCAAAGGGGGCACTATGGCTACACCTTC.

This clonotype was picked up one time. One junction end does not reproduce the germline sequence, and a read error may be involved. Here the CDR3 DNA reads TGTGCCGTCAGTGAGATCGAGGAGACCCAGTACTTC. Its translation: CAVSEIEETQYF. The chain is built from TRBV10-3 and TRBJ2-5; D remains ambiguous. This CDR3 has 12 amino acids. Germline lookup yields CDR1 ENHRY and CDR2 SYGVKD.

A word on this clonotype: The junction departs from germline at one end; a sequencing error may be responsible. The gene calls are TRBV6-1 and TRBJ2-5; 10 bases align to TRBD2. This CDR3 comprises 17 residues. Germline CDR1 and CDR2: MNHNS and SASEGT. The chain's CDR3 is CACSEEVAGGRGDTQYF. DNA of the CDR3: TGTGCCTGCAGTGAAGAGGTAGCGGGAGGACGGGGGGATACCCAGTACTTC.

In nucleotides, the CDR3 is TGTGCCAGCATCGAGATCCTACAGGGCCTCTATGGCTACACCTTC. Amino acids: CASIEILQGLYGYTF. This chain joins TRBV6-5 and TRBJ1-2, with a possible D match to TRBD1 (6 bases). Deletions cut 7 bases from V and 4 bases from J, with 19 bases between. The germline V gene has CDR1 MNHEY and CDR2 SVGAGI. This CDR3 contains 15 residues.

Details on this clonotype: Compared with germline, one end of the junction differs, possibly owing to a read error. The chain is built from TRBV11-2 and TRBJ2-7; 7 bases agree with TRBD1. Germline-derived CDR1 and CDR2 are SGHAT and FQNNGV. The CDR3 has 15 residues. CDR3 sequence reads: CVSSSWTGGGREQYF. For the CDR3, the DNA is TGTGTCAGCAGCTCCTGGACAGGAGGAGGTCGCGAGCAGTACTTT.

To note about this clonotype: The conserved phenylalanine or tryptophan normally closing the CDR3 is absent here, so this likely arose from a read error. The DNA is omitted, as the CDR3 cannot be located on it reliably, and the CDR3 follows TCRdb's listing. This chain's CDR3 is CASSAGQGGNQPQRC. The gene calls are TRBV5-4 and TRBJ1-5; the DNA was not used to check the table's D call, TRBD1. Germline CDR1 reads SGHNT; CDR2 reads YYREEE (reference sequence). The length of the CDR3 is 15 amino acids, counting both ends.

This clonotype was recorded only once. V gene TRBV6-5 combines with J gene TRBJ1-2, with 7 positions matching TRBD1. Germline trimming cut 6 bases from V and 8 bases from J; bases unmatched to any gene: 18. The germline V gene has CDR1 MNHEY and CDR2 SVGAGI. CDR3 length: 16 residues. The CDR3: CASSHGAGRGYFGYTF. The CDR3 DNA reads as TGTGCCAGCAGCCACGGCGCCGGCAGGGGGTACTTCGGCTACACCTTC.

The rearrangement links TRBV12-3 or TRBV12-4 to TRBJ2-7, with a tentative D call TRBD1 (5 bases). CDR3 length: 12 amino acids. Trimming shortened V by 5 bases and J by 5 bases, and 10 bases separated the two germline ends. The chain's CDR3 is CASSGTGHEQYF. CDR3 nucleotide sequence: TGTGCCAGCAGTGGCACAGGTCACGAGCAGTACTTC.

On this clonotype itself: The junction differs from germline at one of its ends, possibly a read error. The genes are TRBV10-3 and TRBJ2-7; D is perhaps TRBD1 (5 bases). This CDR3 has 18 amino acids. CDR1 and CDR2 from the germline V gene are ENHRY and SYGVKD. The DNA for the CDR3 is TGTACCATCAGTGAGACTTTGGGGCCCGAACAGGAGCAATACGAGCATTACTTC. Translating gives CTISETLGPEQEQYEHYF.

In regard to this clonotype: One end of the junction fails to match germline, which may point to a read error. The V gene is TRBV6-5, the J gene TRBJ2-2; 8 bases fit TRBD1. Germline lookup yields CDR1 MNHEY and CDR2 SVGAGI. The CDR3 totals 15 residues. The CDR3, as DNA: TGTGCCAACAGTAAGACAGGGGCCAGGTCCGGGGAGCTGTTTTTT. It is translated as CANSKTGARSGELFF.

Worth noting for this clonotype: Mismatch with germline at one junction end may stem from a read error. The rearrangement links TRBV6-5 to TRBJ2-5, with D possibly being TRBD2 (7 bases). Germline CDR1 and CDR2: MNHEY and SVGAGI. This CDR3 has 19 amino acids. CDR3 protein: CASCYRSSGRARGSETQYF. In nucleotides, the CDR3 is TGTGCCAGCTGTTACCGGTCTAGTGGGAGGGCCAGGGGATCAGAGACCCAGTACTTC.

A note on this clonotype: Being one base from a much bigger clone, this may be a read error. The CDR3 protein is CSALTTYSYNVQFF. For the CDR3, the DNA is TGCAGTGCCCTGACTACCTACTCCTACAATGTGCAGTTCTTC. The V call is TRBV20-1, the J call TRBJ2-1; possible D gene TRBD2, 5 bases. CDR3 length equals 14 residues. The germline CDR1 and CDR2 sequences are DFQATT and SNEGSKA (reference sequence).

Notes on this clonotype: A much larger clone is a single base away; this may be a read error. The chain recombines TRBV7-7 with TRBJ1-1; a weak D match, TRBD1 (5 bases). The CDR3 loop spans 13 amino acids. Germline CDR1 and CDR2: SSHAT and FNYEAQ (reference sequence). In DNA form, the CDR3 reads TGTGCTAGCAGCCAACAGGATCTGACTGAACCTTTCTTT. This sequence encodes CASSQQDLTEPFF. Combining the CDR3 with reference TRBV7-7 and TRBJ1-1 gives the whole variable domain GAGVSQSPRYKVTKRGQDVTLRCDPISSHATLYWYQQALGQGPEFLTYFNYEAQPDKSGLPSDRFSAERPEGSISTLTIQRTEQRDSAMYRCASSQQDLTEPFFGQGTRLTVV.

Concerning this clonotype itself: A much larger clone lies one base from this, so it may be a read error. This chain links TRBV18 with TRBJ2-3; unclear D gene. CDR3 length: 12 amino acids. Per the germline V gene, CDR1 is KGHSH and CDR2 is LQKENI. This chain's CDR3 is CASSQGPETQYF. CDR3 bases: TGTGCCAGCTCACAGGGCCCAGAGACGCAGTATTTT.